This T cell receptor beta chain was found in a study of T cells in women clearing cervical HPV infection. Findings and limits, study-wide: Repertoire richness, not evenness, was significantly elevated in CIN3+ cases versus controls.

Clones were read by immunoSEQ multiplex PCR, and TCRdb kept only the in-frame ones, dropping some. The table for this sample gives 30,000 to 35,000 clones. This CDR3 comprises 14 residues. Germline lookup yields CDR1 SGHDT and CDR2 YYEEEE. V was cut by 4 bases and J by 4 bases, with 12 bases left in between. A word on this clone: Its target is unknown. The CDR3 end falls 3 residues outside the read, so it is completed with the germline J gene.

All participants had a single incident cervical HPV16 infection, and prevalent HPV16 infections were excluded. The chain couples TRBV5-6 to TRBJ2-1; a possible D gene is TRBD1 (7 bases). What was sequenced was blood buffy coat. This receptor was taken from a woman between 18 and 69 years old with a cervical HPV16 infection that either progressed to CIN3+ or cleared (not recorded which). The CDR3 here is CASSQAGGYNEQFF. CDR3 DNA (partial): TGTGCCAGCAGCCAGGCAGGGGGGTACAATGAG.